This record looks at one T cell receptor (beta chain) sequence and its context. Its matching antigen is unknown. The table came from immunoSEQ multiplex PCR; TCRdb's copy has only in-frame clones and leaves some out. The table includes about 30,000 clones, roughly 80% detected once. The sample belongs to a study of OX40 agonist ivuxolimab in advanced cancers. Study-level findings and limits: More expanded clones were found, on average, in CD8+ than in CD4+ T cells. Among the lowest peripheral clonal expansion occurred in 0.1-3.0 mg/kg partial responders. There was clonal expansion of CD4+ and CD8+ blood T cells by week 6 at 0.1 to 3.0 mg/kg.

Per the germline V gene, CDR1 is MDHEN and CDR2 is SYDVKM. Trimming took 2 bases from V and 4 from J; bases not matched to a gene: 7. CDR3 length: 15 residues. This specimen consisted of CD4+ or CD8+ T cells sorted from blood, obtained in a trial of the OX40 agonist ivuxolimab. The V call is TRBV28, the J call TRBJ1-1; TRBD1 aligns across 7 bases. This receptor was obtained from an adult with an advanced solid tumor such as melanoma, head and neck, liver or kidney cancer. As DNA, the CDR3 is TGTGCCAGCAGTTTAGGGCAGGGGGTGATCACTGAAGCTTTCTTT. Translating it yields CASSLGQGVITEAFF. Full variable domain (rest looked up from reference TRBV28 and TRBJ1-1): DVKVTQSSRYLVKRTGEKVFLECVQDMDHENMFWYRQDPGLGLRLIYFSYDVKMKEKGDIPEGYSVSREKKERFSLILESASTNQTSMYLCASSLGQGVITEAFFGQGTRLTVV.